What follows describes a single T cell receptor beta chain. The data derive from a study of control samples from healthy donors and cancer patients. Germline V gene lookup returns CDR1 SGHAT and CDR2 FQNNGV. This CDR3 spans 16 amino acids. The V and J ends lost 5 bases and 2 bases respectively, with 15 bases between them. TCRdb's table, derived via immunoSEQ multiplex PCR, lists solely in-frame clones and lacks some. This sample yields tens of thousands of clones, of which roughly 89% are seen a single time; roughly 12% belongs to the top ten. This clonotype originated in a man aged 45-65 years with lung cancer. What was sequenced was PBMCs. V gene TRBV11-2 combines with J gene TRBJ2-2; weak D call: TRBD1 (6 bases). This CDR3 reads CASSPRTALNTGELFF. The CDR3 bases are TGTGCCAGCAGCCCCCGGACAGCTCTCAACACCGGGGAGCTGTTTTTT.